The 21 T cell receptor beta chains reported below all come from one sample, sequenced in a study of cytomegalovirus exposure and HLA in healthy donors. The PCR used 60 Vbeta and 13 Jbeta primers. The method was immunoSEQ multiplex PCR; TCRdb's version includes in-frame clones alone and lacks a portion of them. The data show roughly 120,000 clones, approximately 15% seen once. The sequencing sample was made of PBMCs. These receptors all stem from a woman between 18 and 30 years old in good health and CMV-seronegative.

There are a few counts of this clone. V usage is TRBV5-1 and J usage is TRBJ2-2; D possibly corresponds to TRBD2 (5 bases). The CDR3 loop spans 16 amino acids. Germline CDR1 SGHRS, CDR2 YFSETQ. The ends were cut back, 4 bases at V and 0 bases at J, with 13 bases in the middle. The CDR3 here is CASSPILAANTGELFF. CDR3 sequence (DNA): TGCGCCAGCAGCCCGATCCTAGCTGCGAACACCGGGGAGCTGTTTTTT.

CDR3 bases: TGTGCCAGCAGTTCCACGGCGGGGGGCACTGAAGCTTTCTTT. It codes for CASSSTAGGTEAFF. This chain connects TRBV6-5 to TRBJ1-1; tentatively, D is TRBD1 (5 bases). Trimming took off 4 bases at V and 4 bases at J, with 13 bases between the two ends. Per the germline V gene, CDR1 is MNHEY and CDR2 is SVGAGI. This CDR3 has 14 residues.

This clone appeared a few times. The V gene is TRBV6-1, the J gene TRBJ2-3; 10 positions match TRBD1. J was trimmed by 2 bases and V by 4 bases; bases with no gene match: 3. Germline V gene lookup returns CDR1 MNHNS and CDR2 SASEGT. This CDR3 region has 15 residues. Here the CDR3 reads CASSGGQGDTDTQYF. CDR3 sequence (DNA): TGTGCCAGCAGTGGAGGACAGGGGGACACAGATACGCAGTATTTT.

The rearrangement joins TRBV29-1 to TRBJ1-6; 7 positions agree with TRBD1. This CDR3 is 13 amino acids long. Germline values: CDR1 SQVTM, CDR2 ANQGSEA. Trimming removed 6 bases from V and 8 bases from J; junction bases left unmatched: 7. Here the CDR3 reads CSVRSGGDSPLHF. The CDR3 region has the DNA TGCAGCGTGAGGTCAGGGGGTGATTCACCCCTCCACTTT. The full variable domain, in which reference TRBV29-1 and TRBJ1-6 provide the parts outside the CDR3, is SAVISQKPSRDICQRGTSLTIQCQVDSQVTMMFWYRQQPGQSLTLIATANQGSEATYESGFVIDKFPISRPNLTFSTLTVSNMSPEDSSIYLCSVRSGGDSPLHFGNGTRLTVT.

The sample holds a few counts of this clone. This chain joins TRBV5-1 and TRBJ1-1, with unresolved D. The germline V gene encodes CDR1 SGHRS and CDR2 YFSETQ. The CDR3 spans 14 residues. Trimming removed 4 bases from V and 4 bases from J, with 14 bases in between. CDR3 bases: TGCGCCAGCAGCACACGGAGGCCCAGCACTGAAGCTTTCTTT. Residues: CASSTRRPSTEAFF.

The chain employs TRBV13 and TRBJ2-3; 12 nucleotides line up with TRBD2. Germline lookup yields CDR1 PRHDT and CDR2 FYEKMQ (reference sequence). CDR3 length equals 16 residues. J lost 4 bases, V lost 0 bases, and 2 bases had no gene match. The CDR3 loop reads CASSLGLAGGPDTQYF. For the CDR3, the DNA is TGTGCCAGCAGCTTAGGCCTAGCGGGGGGGCCAGATACGCAGTATTTT.

This clone was seen only a few times. This sequence joins TRBV9 and TRBJ2-2; 15 bases line up with TRBD2. The germline CDR1 and CDR2 sequences are SGDLS and YYNGEE. The CDR3 is 18 residues long. The V segment lost 4 bases and the J segment 5 bases; nucleotides outside the gene matches: 9. DNA of the CDR3: TGTGCCAGCAGCCTTAGGACTAGCGGGGGGGCATCGACCGGGGAGCTGTTTTTT. Its translation is CASSLRTSGGASTGELFF.

This clone has just a few counts. The J gene is TRBJ1-1, the V gene TRBV5-1; D remains unclear. Germline values: CDR1 SGHRS, CDR2 YFSETQ. The CDR3 runs 15 residues. Trimming cost V 4 bases and J 3 bases, with 16 bases left between them. The CDR3 region is CASSPLGPSDTEAFF. CDR3 nucleotides: TGCGCCAGCAGCCCCCTGGGCCCTTCTGACACTGAAGCTTTCTTT.

This clone was counted once. V gene TRBV2 combines with J gene TRBJ2-7, with D uncertain. V was pared by 5 bases and J by 0 bases, with 14 bases between. Germline CDR1 and CDR2: SNHLY and FYNNEI. The CDR3 has 15 amino acids. CDR3 coding DNA: TGTGCCAGCAGTTCATCCCAGACTTACTCCTACGAGCAGTACTTC. Translating gives CASSSSQTYSYEQYF.

The rearrangement joins TRBV7-2 to TRBJ2-7; the D gene is possibly TRBD1 (6 bases). CDR1 is SGHTA and CDR2 is FQGNSA in the germline V gene. The CDR3 totals 14 residues. Trimming stripped 2 bases from V and 4 bases from J, with 12 bases between. In nucleotides, the CDR3 is TGTGCCAGCAGCTTATCTCAGGGGCGGTACGAGCAGTACTTC. It encodes CASSLSQGRYEQYF.

This chain uses TRBV4-1 with TRBJ1-1, with 12 positions matching TRBD1. The germline V gene has CDR1 MGHRA and CDR2 YSYEKL. Unmatched junction bases numbered 8, after V lost 4 bases and J lost 2 bases. The CDR3 extends over 17 amino acids. CDR3 in DNA: TGCGCCAGCAGCCGCCTACCCGGGACAGGGGGCAACACTGAAGCTTTCTTT. Protein product: CASSRLPGTGGNTEAFF.

There are a few counts of this clone. The chain links TRBV4-1 to TRBJ2-2; D not certain. The V and J ends lost 1 base and 0 bases respectively, with 9 bases between them. This CDR3 comprises 16 residues. The germline gives CDR1 MGHRA, CDR2 YSYEKL. For the CDR3, the DNA is TGCGCCAGCAGCCAAGCCCCCTTCGCGAACACCGGGGAGCTGTTTTTT. This translates into CASSQAPFANTGELFF.

The V and J genes are TRBV30 and TRBJ2-7; TRBD1 is a possible D gene (5 bases). The V and J ends lost 3 bases and 5 bases respectively, with 17 bases between them. Per germline, CDR1 GTSNPN and CDR2 SVGIG (reference sequence). This CDR3 spans 14 amino acids. The CDR3 DNA reads as TGTGCCTGGAGCTCCCTAACAGGCATCAACGAGCAGTACTTC. This gives the protein CAWSSLTGINEQYF.

This chain links TRBV4-1 with TRBJ1-2; D uncertain. The germline V gene encodes CDR1 MGHRA and CDR2 YSYEKL. Trimming pared 4 bases from V and 1 base from J, leaving 19 bases between. This CDR3 has 17 residues. The CDR3 loop reads CASSPIDFLGSNYGYTF. In DNA form, the CDR3 reads TGCGCCAGCAGCCCTATCGACTTCCTCGGGAGTAACTATGGCTACACCTTC.

This clone has a handful of counts. The chain joins TRBV5-1 to TRBJ2-3; TRBD1 matches at 10 bases. This CDR3 has 16 residues. The germline gives CDR1 SGHRS, CDR2 YFSETQ. With 3 bases clipped from V and 2 bases from J, the junction kept 6 bases outside the gene matches. The CDR3 DNA sequence: TGCGCCAGCAGCTCTCGACAGGGGGCCTCCACAGATACGCAGTATTTT. The encoded protein is CASSSRQGASTDTQYF.

This clone was counted only a few times. The chain employs TRBV29-1 and TRBJ1-1, with D perhaps TRBD1 (5 bases). The CDR3 has 13 amino acids. The V gene's germline CDR1 is SQVTM and CDR2 ANQGSEA. V gave up 2 bases and J gave up 1 base, with 8 bases separating them. CDR3 nucleotide sequence: TGCAGCGTTGAATGGGGGGGGAACACTGAAGCTTTCTTT. Encoded protein: CSVEWGGNTEAFF.

In this sample, this clone turned up a few times. The chain links TRBV2 to TRBJ2-1; D unclear. The CDR3 loop spans 11 amino acids. Trimming took 7 bases from V and 6 from J, leaving 7 bases between them. Germline V CDR1 and CDR2: SNHLY, FYNNEI. CDR3: CASTKLNEQFF. The CDR3 DNA follows: TGTGCCAGCACCAAACTCAATGAGCAGTTCTTC. Combining the CDR3 with reference TRBV2 and TRBJ2-1 gives the whole variable domain EPEVTQTPSHQVTQMGQEVILRCVPISNHLYFYWYRQILGQKVEFLVSFYNNEISEKSEIFDDQFSVERPDGSNFTLKIRSTKLEDSAMYFCASTKLNEQFFGPGTRLTVL.

This chain connects TRBV9 to TRBJ1-5; D is uncertain. The germline V gene has CDR1 SGDLS and CDR2 YYNGEE. This CDR3 contains 15 residues. V lost 0 bases to trimming and J lost 1 base, with 8 bases between them. Written as DNA, the CDR3 is TGTGCCAGCAGCGTAGACCCGGGGAGCAATCAGCCCCAGCATTTT. This gives the protein CASSVDPGSNQPQHF.

The V and J genes are TRBV6-4 and TRBJ2-2; D not resolved. V lost 5 bases, J lost 0 bases, and 13 bases lay in between. From germline, CDR1 is MRHNA and CDR2 SNTAGT. The CDR3 extends over 16 amino acids. In DNA form, the CDR3 reads TGTGCCAGCAGTAAGTCTGACACCACGAACACCGGGGAGCTGTTTTTT. Protein: CASSKSDTTNTGELFF.

The rearrangement joins TRBV14 to TRBJ2-6; D is uncertain. Trimming stripped 3 bases from V and 0 bases from J, with 6 bases between. The CDR3 runs 15 residues. The germline gives CDR1 SGHDN, CDR2 FVKESK. The CDR3 sequence is CASSHFNSGANVLTF. The CDR3 bases are TGTGCCAGCAGCCATTTTAACTCTGGGGCCAACGTCCTGACTTTC.

The genes are TRBV5-1 and TRBJ2-7; 13 bases line up with TRBD2. The V gene's germline CDR1 is SGHRS and CDR2 YFSETQ. This CDR3 contains 15 residues. Germline trimming cut 4 bases from V and 2 bases from J; bases unmatched to any gene: 3. Written as DNA, the CDR3 is TGCGCCAGCAGCCCCGGACTAGCGGGAGCCTACGAGCAGTACTTC. Its translation is CASSPGLAGAYEQYF.